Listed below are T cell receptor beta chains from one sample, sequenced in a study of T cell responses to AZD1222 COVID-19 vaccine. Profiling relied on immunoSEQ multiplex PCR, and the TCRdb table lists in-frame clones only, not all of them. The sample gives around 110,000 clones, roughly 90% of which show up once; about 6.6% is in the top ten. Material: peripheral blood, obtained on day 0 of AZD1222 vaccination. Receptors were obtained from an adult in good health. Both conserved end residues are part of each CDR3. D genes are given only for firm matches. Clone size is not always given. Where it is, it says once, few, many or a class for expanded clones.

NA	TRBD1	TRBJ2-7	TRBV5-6	TGTGCCAGCAGCGACCGGACAGGGAACCTCTACGAGCAGTACTTC	CASSDRTGNLYEQYF
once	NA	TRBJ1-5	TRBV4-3	TGCGCCAGCAGCCAAGGACAGGGCAATCAGCCCCAGCATTTT	CASSQGQGNQPQHF
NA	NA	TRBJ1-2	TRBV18	TGTGCCAGCTCACCAGAATACACCTACTATGGCTACACCTTC	CASSPEYTYYGYTF
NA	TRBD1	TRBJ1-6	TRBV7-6	TGTGCCAGCAGCTCCCTGACAGGGGATAATTCACCCCTCCACTTT	CASSSLTGDNSPLHF
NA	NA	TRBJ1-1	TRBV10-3	TGTGCCATCAGTGACCATCCATTGAACACTGAAGCTTTCTTT	CAISDHPLNTEAFF
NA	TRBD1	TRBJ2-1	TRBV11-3	TGTGCCAGCAGCTTAACGGACAGGGCCGGGGATGAGCAGTTCTTC	CASSLTDRAGDEQFF
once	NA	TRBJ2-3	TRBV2	TGTGCCAGCAGGGTGCCCCCCTCAGATACGCAGTATTTT	CASRVPPSDTQYF
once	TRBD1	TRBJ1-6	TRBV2	TGTGCCAGCAGAGGCTCGACAGGGACCTCACCCCTCCACTTT	CASRGSTGTSPLHF
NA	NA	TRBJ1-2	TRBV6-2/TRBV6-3	TGTGCCAGCAGTTACTCTGGATATGGCTACACCTTC	CASSYSGYGYTF
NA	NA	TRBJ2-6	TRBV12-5	TGTGCTAGCCTCTCCAGTGGCGGTACGGGCTCTGGGGCCAACGTCCTGACTTTC	CASLSSGGTGSGANVLTF
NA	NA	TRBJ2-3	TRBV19	TGTGCCAGTAGTGCGGACCAGGGGACGCAGTATTTT	CASSADQGTQYF
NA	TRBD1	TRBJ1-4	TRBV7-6	TGTGCCAGCAGCCTGACCGGGACAGGGGATGAAAAACTGTTTTTT	CASSLTGTGDEKLFF
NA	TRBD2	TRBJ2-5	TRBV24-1	TGTGCCACCAGTGACCCGAGAGCGGGAGGGCAGGGGACCCAGTACTTC	CATSDPRAGGQGTQYF
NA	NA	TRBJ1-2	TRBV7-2	TGTGCCAGCAGCTTAAAAGTTGCCGGGGCCAACTATGGCTACACCTTC	CASSLKVAGANYGYTF
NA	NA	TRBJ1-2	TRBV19	TGTGCCAGTAGTATTGACCGGGCGGGGTATGGCTACACCTTC	CASSIDRAGYGYTF
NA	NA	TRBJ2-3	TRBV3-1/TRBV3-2	TGTGCCAGCAGCCAAGAGGGTATCAGGTCCGACGCGTACATTAACTATACGCAGTATTTT	CASSQEGIRSDAYINYTQYF
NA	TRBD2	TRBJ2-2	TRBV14	TGTGCCAGCAGCCCAGGGCTAGCGGGAGCCGGGGAGCTGTTTTTT	CASSPGLAGAGELFF
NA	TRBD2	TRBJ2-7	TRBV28	TGTGCCAGCAGTTTCGGGGGACTACGCAGTTGGGTCTTC	CASSFGGLRSWVF
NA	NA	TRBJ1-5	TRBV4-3	TGCGCCAGCAGCCAAGAGGGAAGGGGTGGACAGCCCCAGCATTTT	CASSQEGRGGQPQHF
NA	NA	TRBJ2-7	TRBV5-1	TGCGCCAGCAGCTTGGCTGGCAGGGTCTCCTACGAGCAGTACTTC	CASSLAGRVSYEQYF
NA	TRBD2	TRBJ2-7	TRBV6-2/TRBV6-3	TGTGCCAGCAGTTACTCCGAAGCGGGAACCTACGAGCAGTACTTC	CASSYSEAGTYEQYF
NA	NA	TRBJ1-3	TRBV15	TGTGCCACCAGCAGAGAAGCCAGAAGCTCTGGAAACACCATATATTTT	CATSREARSSGNTIYF
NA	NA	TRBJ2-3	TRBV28	TGTGCCAGCACCTTACAGGGAGGGCGCACAGATACGCAGTATTTT	CASTLQGGRTDTQYF
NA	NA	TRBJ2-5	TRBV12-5	TGTGCTAGTGCCCGAGACTCCCAAGAGACCCAGTACTTC	CASARDSQETQYF
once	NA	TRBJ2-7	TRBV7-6	TGTGCCAGCAGGGCTAGGGTTGGGGTGGACTCCTACGAGCAGTACTTC	CASRARVGVDSYEQYF
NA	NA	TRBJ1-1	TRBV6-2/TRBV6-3	TGTGCCAGCAGCCCGGCGTGGGACACTGAAGCTTTCTTT	CASSPAWDTEAFF
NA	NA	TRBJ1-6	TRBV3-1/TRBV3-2	TGTGCCAGCAGCTCAAGAGGGGAGGTCCACTTT	CASSSRGEVHF
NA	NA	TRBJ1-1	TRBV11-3	TGTGCCAGCAGCCGGGCGGGAAGCACTGAAGCTTTCTTT	CASSRAGSTEAFF
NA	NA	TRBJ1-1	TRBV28	TGTGCCAGCAGCCCCTCCAGTGCTGGGGGGTACACTGAAGCTTTCTTT	CASSPSSAGGYTEAFF
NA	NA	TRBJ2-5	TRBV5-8	TGTGCCAGCACTCCGCCCCGAGGATGGGGGGAGACCCAGTACTTC	CASTPPRGWGETQYF
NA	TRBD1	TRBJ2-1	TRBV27	TGTGCCAGCAGTTTAAGGAGGACAGGGGGCGAGATTGAGCAGTTCTTC	CASSLRRTGGEIEQFF
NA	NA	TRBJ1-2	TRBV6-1	TGTGCCAGCAGTCCTAGTGGAAACTATGGCTACACCTTC	CASSPSGNYGYTF
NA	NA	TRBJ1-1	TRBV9	TGTGCCAGCAGCTCAGGAGGACGGACTGAAGCTTTCTTT	CASSSGGRTEAFF
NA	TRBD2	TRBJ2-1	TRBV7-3	TGTGCCAGCAGCGTTAGCGGGGTGGGGATTCATGAGCAGTTCTTC	CASSVSGVGIHEQFF
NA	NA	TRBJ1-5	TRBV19	TGTGCCAGTAGTATCGGTTACGGGCGAAATCAGCCCCAGCATTTT	CASSIGYGRNQPQHF
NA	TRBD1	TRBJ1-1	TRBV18	TGTGCCAGCTCACCCCGGACAGGGTCAGTGGCGAACACTGAAGCTTTCTTT	CASSPRTGSVANTEAFF
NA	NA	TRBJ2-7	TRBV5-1	TGCGCCAGCAGCTTGGAGGACGGACCCTACGAGCAGTACTTC	CASSLEDGPYEQYF
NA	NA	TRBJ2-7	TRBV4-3	TGCGCCAGCAGCCAAGATTGGGCAGTCTACGAGCAGTACTTC	CASSQDWAVYEQYF
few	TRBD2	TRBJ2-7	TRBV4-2	TGTGCCAGCAGCCCCCGGGAGGCGGGAGAGCAGTACTTC	CASSPREAGEQYF
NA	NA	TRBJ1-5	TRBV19	TGTGCCAGTAACTTCAGGGTCAGGGGTCAGCCCCAGCATTTT	CASNFRVRGQPQHF
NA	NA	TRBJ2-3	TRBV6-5	TGTGCCAGCAGTTACTCCGGGACCCAGTACTCAGATACGCAGTATTTT	CASSYSGTQYSDTQYF
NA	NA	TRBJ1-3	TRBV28	TGTGCCAGCAGTTTAGCCCTGACCTCTGGAAACACCATATATTTT	CASSLALTSGNTIYF